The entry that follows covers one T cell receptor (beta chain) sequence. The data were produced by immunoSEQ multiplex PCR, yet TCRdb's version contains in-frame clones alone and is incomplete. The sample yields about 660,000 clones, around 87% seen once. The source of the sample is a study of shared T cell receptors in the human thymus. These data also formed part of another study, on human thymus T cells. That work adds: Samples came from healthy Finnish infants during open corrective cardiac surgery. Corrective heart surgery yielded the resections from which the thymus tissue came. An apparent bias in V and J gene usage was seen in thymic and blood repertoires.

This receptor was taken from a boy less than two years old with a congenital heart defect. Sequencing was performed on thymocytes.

The CDR3 is CASSLPRTGLDQPQHF. CDR3 DNA: TGTGCCAGCAGCTTACCCAGGACAGGTCTGGATCAGCCCCAGCATTTT. The chain employs TRBV7-2 and TRBJ1-5, with TRBD1 identical over 7 bases. This CDR3 is built from 16 residues. With V trimmed by 2 bases and J by 5 bases, 9 bases remained unmatched. Germline CDR1 is SGHTA and CDR2 is FQGNSA. Based on the CDR3 plus reference TRBV7-2 and TRBJ1-5, the full variable domain is GAGVSQSPSNKVTEKGKDVELRCDPISGHTALYWYRQSLGQGLEFLIYFQGNSAPDKSGLPSDRFSAERTGGSVSTLTIQRTQQEDSAVYLCASSLPRTGLDQPQHFGDGTRLSIL.